The T cell receptor beta chain described here comes from a study of blood T cell repertoires in COVID-19. Study-level information: In each case, the material was cDNA or gDNA derived from T cells, B-cell-depleted T cells, or PBMCs.

Original handling: Estimation of nucleated cell counts was performed using reference gene primer amplification. TCRdb's table, derived via immunoSEQ multiplex PCR, lists solely in-frame clones and lacks some. D and trimming were read from the DNA, whereas the V and J calls and clone size are those reported in that table. The sample consists of about 320,000 clones, around 84% of them appearing once. The study assigned cohorts using participant-reported clinical history. V was shortened by 3 bases and J by 1 base, with 9 bases between the two germline ends. The CDR3 spans 14 residues. Germline V gives CDR1 MDHEN, CDR2 SYDVKM.

The chain uses TRBV28 and TRBJ1-1, with a tentative D call TRBD1 (5 bases). The sequenced material came from PBMCs or T cells enriched from blood (not recorded which). The clonotype was recovered from a young woman who had recovered from COVID-19. As DNA, the CDR3 is TGTGCCAGCAGTTTCTCGACAGAGAACACTGAAGCTTTCTTT. As protein: CASSFSTENTEAFF.